This T cell receptor (beta chain) was sequenced for a study of blood T cell repertoires in COVID-19. Study-level background: The study drew acute and convalescent COVID-19 samples from the United States, Italy and Spain.

The repertoire was sequenced with immunoSEQ multiplex PCR; TCRdb's copy has only in-frame clones and lacks some. The table records about 160,000 clones, around nine tenths of them present only once. V was clipped by 5 bases and J by 0 bases, with 7 bases between them. The germline CDR1 and CDR2 sequences are SGHTA and FQGNSA. The CDR3 is made up of 13 amino acids. Enrollment of patients from Seattle took place during active infection, with longitudinal follow-up. This clonotype was obtained from a woman aged 70-85 years with COVID-19, enrolled during active disease. Input material: peripheral blood. This chain connects TRBV7-2 to TRBJ1-1, with unresolved D. The CDR3 nucleotides read TGTGCCAGCAGCCCTTGGCTGAACACTGAAGCTTTCTTT. Its protein is CASSPWLNTEAFF.